One sample yielded the 27 T cell receptor beta chains listed below, sequenced in a study of blood T cells in healthy people across ages (dated by TCRdb to 2014 to 2015). Library method: 5' RACE. Reads for this sample came from an Illumina HiSeq 2500. The second PCR ran for roughly 7 to 12 cycles and used a J-beta primer mix along with a sample-barcoded 5' primer. TCRdb took the public reads, trimmed them with fastp at Q25, ran MiXCR for clone calling and kept in-frame beta chains. Identical CDR3 protein sequences are pooled into one entry, listed with their most common genes and DNA. This sample lists around 1.1 million distinct CDR3 sequences; under 40% were detected once. Jointly, the top ten make up around 14% of the sample. Material for sequencing was blood. The source is a man between 18 and 35 years old in good health.

A few counts support this clonotype. This chain connects TRBV25-1 to TRBJ1-1; D remains unclear. This CDR3 spans 15 amino acids. CDR1 and CDR2 from the germline V gene are MGHDK and SYGVNS. V gave up 7 bases and J gave up 1 base, with 16 bases separating them. The DNA for the CDR3 is TGTGCCAGCACGCGAGTGTCAGGCCGGAACACTGAAGCTTTCTTT. This codes for CASTRVSGRNTEAFF.

This clonotype was counted between two and nine times. This chain connects TRBV2 to TRBJ2-5; D may be TRBD2 (5 bases). Trimming removed 2 bases at V and 1 base at J, with 11 bases between. Germline CDR1 and CDR2: SNHLY and FYNNEI. The length of the CDR3 is 15 residues. The CDR3 loop is CASSERVASQETQYF. The CDR3 nucleotides are TGTGCCAGCAGTGAACGGGTAGCGTCCCAAGAGACCCAGTACTTC.

The CDR3 region is CASRPQGLGPEAFF. DNA of the CDR3: TGTGCCAGCAGACCCCAGGGCCTAGGGCCTGAAGCTTTCTTT. The rearrangement links TRBV6-6 to TRBJ1-1; D possibly corresponds to TRBD1 (5 bases). This CDR3 is 14 amino acids long. V lost 6 bases and J lost 6, with 17 bases in between. Germline CDR1 is MNHNY and CDR2 is SVGAGI (reference sequence).

In this sample, this clonotype turned up a few times. The chain links TRBV3-1 to TRBJ2-1; a possible D gene is TRBD2 (6 bases). Trimming took 4 bases from V and 6 from J, leaving 22 bases between them. CDR3 length: 17 residues. Germline V gene lookup returns CDR1 LGHDT and CDR2 YNNKEL (reference sequence). DNA for the CDR3: TGTGCCAGCAGCCTGAACCGGGGGTTCATGGCTTTCAATGAGCAGTTCTTC. Protein: CASSLNRGFMAFNEQFF.

Remarks on this clonotype: Being one base from a much bigger clone, this may be a read error. This chain joins TRBV18 and TRBJ2-3, with D tentatively TRBD2 (5 bases). This CDR3 region has 12 residues. CDR1 KGHSH and CDR2 LQKENI come from the germline V gene. In DNA, the CDR3 is TGTGCCAGCTCCGACTACACAGATACGCGGTATTTT. Translating it yields CASSDYTDTRYF.

This clonotype has more than one count but fewer than ten. The chain has TRBV11-1 and TRBJ2-1; no firm D call. In germline, CDR1 is SGHAT, CDR2 FQDESV (reference sequence). This CDR3 has 16 residues. Trimming took 5 bases from V and 1 from J, leaving 15 bases between them. In DNA form, the CDR3 reads TGTGCCAGCAGCGCTCAGGACCTCGGGTCCTACAATGAGCAGTTCTTC. Residues: CASSAQDLGSYNEQFF.

The chain has TRBV20-1 and TRBJ2-5, with 7 nucleotides matching TRBD2. Germline V gene lookup returns CDR1 DFQATT and CDR2 SNEGSKA (reference sequence). This CDR3 region has 13 residues. V lost 5 bases, J lost 3 bases, and 6 bases stayed unmatched. This CDR3 reads CSAPVGREETQYF. CDR3 bases: TGCAGTGCTCCGGTTGGGAGGGAAGAGACCCAGTACTTC.

The CDR3 spells CASSQDITHNEQFF. CDR3 nucleotide sequence: TGCGCCAGCAGCCAAGATATTACTCACAATGAGCAGTTCTTC. The V gene is TRBV4-3, the J gene TRBJ2-1; D gene uncertain. Germline CDR1 is LGHNA and CDR2 is YSLEER. This CDR3 comprises 14 residues. The germline V and J ends were trimmed by 0 bases and 5 bases, with 8 bases remaining between them.

V is TRBV4-1 and J is TRBJ2-1; D possibly corresponds to TRBD1 (6 bases). CDR1 MGHRA and CDR2 YSYEKL come from the germline V gene. The CDR3 covers 16 residues. V was cut by 3 bases and J by 6 bases, with 18 bases left in between. CDR3 nucleotides: TGCGCCAGCAGCCATCCTCATAACAGGGTGGGCAATGAGCAGTTCTTC. Translated, it gives CASSHPHNRVGNEQFF.

With respect to this clonotype: One end of the junction varies from germline; a read error may be responsible. The V and J genes are TRBV18 and TRBJ2-1, with 10 positions matching TRBD2. The length of the CDR3 is 15 residues. The germline gives CDR1 KGHSH, CDR2 LQKENI. The CDR3 reads CACSPRTSGYNEQFF. The CDR3 DNA is TGTGCCTGCTCACCCCGGACTAGCGGATACAATGAGCAGTTCTTC.

This chain joins TRBV29-1 and TRBJ1-1; TRBD1 aligns across 9 bases. The V gene's germline CDR1 is SQVTM and CDR2 ANQGSEA. V shed 8 bases and J 3 bases; nucleotides not matched to a gene: 7. This CDR3 region has 13 residues. The CDR3 loop is CSSFGQGHTEAFF. In DNA, the CDR3 is TGCAGCAGTTTTGGACAGGGGCACACTGAAGCTTTCTTT.

J is TRBJ2-5 and V is TRBV3-1; D could derive from TRBD1 or TRBD2 (5 bases each). CDR3 size: 15 residues. The V end lost 0 bases, the J end lost 5 bases, and 13 bases lay between the germline ends. From germline, CDR1 is LGHDT and CDR2 YNNKEL (reference sequence). The CDR3 sequence: CASSQDVRGLETQYF. CDR3 bases: TGTGCCAGCAGCCAAGATGTGAGGGGCTTGGAGACCCAGTACTTC.

The J gene is TRBJ2-5, the V gene TRBV28; D might be TRBD1 or TRBD2, each matching 5 bases. V dropped 2 bases and J dropped 5 bases, with 9 bases sitting between them. This CDR3 has 13 residues. Germline lookup yields CDR1 MDHEN and CDR2 SYDVKM. The CDR3 DNA reads as TGTGCCAGCAGTTTAGAAGGGACGGAGACCCAGTACTTC. This sequence encodes CASSLEGTETQYF.

The chain employs TRBV10-3 and TRBJ2-3; maybe TRBD1 (8 bases). V was clipped by 11 bases and J by 5 bases, with 14 bases between them. Germline CDR1 reads ENHRY; CDR2 reads SYGVKD. CDR3 length: 12 amino acids. The CDR3 nucleotides are TGTGCCTACAGGGGGGGCGGAGATACGCAGTATTTT. Protein sequence: CAYRGGGDTQYF.

The chain uses TRBV5-1 and TRBJ1-1; D is perhaps TRBD1 (5 bases). V lost 2 bases and J lost 5, with 19 bases in between. The germline V gene encodes CDR1 SGHRS and CDR2 YFSETQ. The CDR3 has 16 amino acids. Here the CDR3 DNA reads TGCGCCAGCAGCTTCAGTCGACAAGGGGCGGGTACTGAAGCTTTCTTT. Amino acids: CASSFSRQGAGTEAFF.

This clonotype was detected a few times. The chain joins TRBV10-3 to TRBJ1-4, with TRBD1 matching 8 bases. V was clipped by 7 bases and J by 2 bases; unmatched bases: 6. Germline CDR1 is ENHRY and CDR2 is SYGVKD. The CDR3 is 15 residues long. The CDR3 is CAIKPQGGTNEKLFF. The CDR3 bases are TGTGCCATCAAGCCACAGGGGGGGACTAATGAAAAACTGTTTTTT.

The V and J genes are TRBV29-1 and TRBJ1-1; no definite D call. Germline V gene lookup returns CDR1 SQVTM and CDR2 ANQGSEA. The CDR3 is 13 residues long. Trimming took 4 bases from V and 0 from J, leaving 9 bases between them. The CDR3 nucleotides are TGCAGCGTTGCGTCAACCTTGAACACTGAAGCTTTCTTT. It specifies CSVASTLNTEAFF.

The V and J genes are TRBV3-1 and TRBJ1-3; unclear D gene. The V and J ends lost 0 bases and 1 base respectively, with 7 bases between them. The CDR3 spans 15 residues. Germline assignment: CDR1 LGHDT and CDR2 YNNKEL (reference sequence). Here the CDR3 reads CASSQDSQSGNTIYF. CDR3 DNA sequence: TGTGCCAGCAGCCAAGATTCCCAGTCTGGAAACACCATATATTTT.

As concerns this clonotype: The junction differs from germline at one of its ends, possibly a read error. This rearrangement joins TRBV9 to TRBJ2-3; D is perhaps TRBD1 (5 bases). Germline-derived CDR1 and CDR2 are SGDLS and YYNGEE. The CDR3 runs 11 residues. CDR3 coding DNA: TGTGCCGGCAGCACGGACAAAAGGCAGTATTTT. Translation gives CAGSTDKRQYF.

The rearrangement joins TRBV7-9 to TRBJ1-2; 8 bases match TRBD1. J gave up 5 bases and V 2 bases, and 7 bases lay outside the gene matches. This CDR3 has 15 amino acids. The germline V gene has CDR1 SEHNR and CDR2 FQNEAQ (reference sequence). This CDR3 is CASSLSQGVGYGYTF. The CDR3 region has the DNA TGTGCCAGCAGCTTATCACAGGGGGTTGGATATGGCTACACCTTC.

This clonotype was seen a handful of times. The rearrangement uses TRBV29-1 and TRBJ1-2; perhaps TRBD1 as D (5 bases). Germline V CDR1 and CDR2: SQVTM, ANQGSEA. V shed 5 bases and J shed 5 bases, with 18 bases lying between them. The CDR3 runs 14 residues. The chain's CDR3 is CSVFIAQGGYGYTF. DNA for the CDR3: TGCAGCGTTTTCATTGCCCAGGGAGGGTATGGCTACACCTTC.

The V call is TRBV6-2 or TRBV6-3, the J call TRBJ2-2; 8 bases align to TRBD1. Unmatched junction bases numbered 13, after V lost 7 bases and J lost 3 bases. CDR3 size: 17 residues. Germline lookup yields CDR1 MNHEY and CDR2 SVGEGT. CDR3 protein: CASNQGPDREYTGELFF. CDR3 nucleotide sequence: TGTGCCAGCAACCAAGGGCCGGACAGGGAGTACACCGGGGAGCTGTTTTTT.

This clonotype was counted between two and nine times. This chain links TRBV4-3 with TRBJ2-1; D unclear. Trimming removed 0 bases from V and 6 bases from J, with 12 bases in between. Germline lookup yields CDR1 LGHNA and CDR2 YSLEER. The CDR3 is 15 amino acids. The CDR3 loop is CASSQDPRVTNEQFF. Here the CDR3 DNA reads TGCGCCAGCAGCCAAGATCCACGGGTAACCAATGAGCAGTTCTTC.

The chain carries TRBV19 and TRBJ2-3; a weak D match, TRBD2 (5 bases). Looked up from germline, CDR1 is LNHDA and CDR2 is SQIVND (reference sequence). The CDR3 runs 15 residues. Trimming removed 6 bases at V and 0 bases at J, with 13 bases between. This chain's CDR3 is CASRLRGSSTDTQYF. The CDR3 DNA reads TGTGCCAGTAGACTTCGAGGGAGTAGCACAGATACGCAGTATTTT.

This clonotype came up a few times. The CDR3, as DNA: TGTGCCAGCAGGCTGGGTGACAGCTCCCAAGAGACCCAGTACTTC. It encodes CASRLGDSSQETQYF. J is TRBJ2-5 and V is TRBV2; a possible D gene is TRBD1 (5 bases). Germline V gene sequence: CDR1 SNHLY, CDR2 FYNNEI. CDR3 length: 15 amino acids. With 6 bases removed from V and 1 base from J, the gap between germline ends came to 15 bases. Full variable domain (rest looked up from reference TRBV2 and TRBJ2-5): EPEVTQTPSHQVTQMGQEVILRCVPISNHLYFYWYRQILGQKVEFLVSFYNNEISEKSEIFDDQFSVERPDGSNFTLKIRSTKLEDSAMYFCASRLGDSSQETQYFGPGTRLLVL.

This clonotype was observed a handful of times. The chain has TRBV5-1 and TRBJ1-1, with D tentatively TRBD1 (6 bases). V lost 2 bases and J 1 base, leaving 15 bases between the germline ends. From germline, CDR1 is SGHRS and CDR2 YFSETQ. The CDR3 length is 16 residues. The CDR3 DNA sequence: TGCGCCAGCAGCTTTCAGGCAGGGGTGGGGAACACTGAAGCTTTCTTT. This codes for CASSFQAGVGNTEAFF.

The chain joins TRBV6-6 to TRBJ1-2, with unresolved D. The germline CDR1 and CDR2 sequences are MNHNY and SVGAGI (reference sequence). The CDR3 length is 14 residues. V lost 0 bases and J lost 6, with 11 bases in between. CDR3 nucleotides: TGTGCCAGCAGTTACTCTAGGCAGGAGGATGGCTACACCTTC. Translated, it gives CASSYSRQEDGYTF.